Below, 3 T cell receptor beta chains from the same sample are listed, as sequenced in a study of CXCR3-negative and CXCR3-positive naive CD8 T cells (dated 2019 in TCRdb). The instrument given in TCRdb is NextSeq 550. The Human TCR Profiling Kit (MiLaboratory) was used to make UMI-labeled 5' RACE TRB cDNA libraries. After the reads were reprocessed by TCRdb, one entry was made per CDR3 protein sequence, with no DNA. This sample's records show some 45,000 distinct CDR3 sequences. The top ten clonotypes cover roughly 1.4% of the sample. The sample comprised naive CXCR3- CD8+ T cells from blood. In the paper's terms, the cell subset or site label means: CD45RO-CCR7+CD27+CD95- naive CD8+ T cells lacking CXCR3 (TNR3-). These receptors were obtained from a human donor in good health. Some clones in this sample may be carry-over from other donors' samples.

This sequence joins TRBV5-1 and TRBJ2-3. The germline V gene has CDR1 SGHRS and CDR2 YFSETQ. The CDR3 totals 12 residues. CDR3 in amino acids: CASSYTSDTQYF.

This clonotype ranks as medium-sized in terms of frequency. This sequence joins TRBV7-7 and TRBJ1-1. This CDR3 has 13 residues. Germline lookup yields CDR1 SSHAT and CDR2 FNYEAQ (reference sequence). The CDR3 reads CASSLERNTEAFF.

V and J are TRBV21-1 and TRBJ2-7. TRBV21-1 is a pseudogene locus. The length of the CDR3 is 15 residues. The CDR3 protein is CASSKAILSTYEQYF.